Listed below are T cell receptor beta chains from one sample, sequenced in a study of identical twins. From the 5' RACE reads, TCRdb called clonotypes with MiXCR, one entry per CDR3 protein. The sample contains about 700,000 distinct CDR3 sequences, around 5.7% of which appear only once. What was sequenced was naive T cells sorted from blood. The receptors come from a man aged 18 to 30 in good health. Each CDR3 is given without its conserved first and last residue. Clone size is shown for a subset of rows, as once, few, many or a class of expanded clone.

V	J	size	CDR3
TRBV4-1	TRBJ2-1	many	ASSQIGGRGNEQF
TRBV5-1	TRBJ2-1	-	ASSLSATSALYNDQF
TRBV12-3/TRBV12-4	TRBJ2-1	few	ASSFEGLAGNNEQF
TRBV11-2	TRBJ2-2	few	ASSLGLAGPPGELF
TRBV20-1	TRBJ2-7	many	SAVTGTSYEQY
TRBV11-3	TRBJ2-2	few	ASSPRSSGSGTGELF
TRBV7-9	TRBJ1-1	few	ASSLEGPRSTEAF
TRBV5-6	TRBJ1-2	many	ASTGHQNYGYT
TRBV7-8	TRBJ2-3	-	ASSFAQGYRTDTQY
TRBV12-3/TRBV12-4	TRBJ2-1	-	ASSFWAANEQF
TRBV7-2	TRBJ2-7	few	ASSSPRWEQY
TRBV6-1	TRBJ2-1	many	ASRPASGRADEQF
TRBV12-3/TRBV12-4	TRBJ1-1	many	ASIQMTEAF
TRBV24-1	TRBJ1-5	-	ATSLDGQPQH
TRBV19	TRBJ1-2	-	ASEQGHGYT
TRBV12-5	TRBJ2-1	few	ASAWTGHNEQF
TRBV3-1	TRBJ2-7	-	ASSRGFHSYEQY
TRBV9	TRBJ2-2	many	ASSVTGQPKNTGELF
TRBV7-2	TRBJ1-5	few	ASSLGWGIQPQH
TRBV6-5	TRBJ1-2	few	ASSYSKGGGYT
TRBV9	TRBJ2-6	many	ASSVVADSGANVLT
TRBV12-3/TRBV12-4	TRBJ2-5	many	ASSGGSEETQY
TRBV29-1	TRBJ2-2	many	SVYKNTGELF
TRBV15	TRBJ2-3	many	ATSIRGTDTQY
TRBV7-9	TRBJ2-6	few	ASSTTGDSGANVLT
TRBV12-3/TRBV12-4	TRBJ2-5	many	ASSFTAGIIADQETQY
TRBV7-9	TRBJ1-5	few	ASSLFTDDQPQH
TRBV6-2/TRBV6-3	TRBJ2-7	-	ASTPEGVYYEQY
TRBV29-1	TRBJ1-2	many	SVEDKSGHT
TRBV6-2/TRBV6-3	TRBJ2-5	-	ASSFAQLWETQY
TRBV27	TRBJ1-4	-	ASSLQGHNEKLF
TRBV12-3/TRBV12-4	TRBJ2-3	many	ASSLTGVRDTQY
TRBV6-5	TRBJ2-1	many	ASSYQRTGSEQF
TRBV4-3	TRBJ2-1	many	ASQPRGASEQF
TRBV6-1	TRBJ1-1	-	ASSEVGEYEAF
TRBV5-1	TRBJ1-2	many	ASSLFDGNYGYT
TRBV6-6	TRBJ2-1	-	ASSYTAGGLF